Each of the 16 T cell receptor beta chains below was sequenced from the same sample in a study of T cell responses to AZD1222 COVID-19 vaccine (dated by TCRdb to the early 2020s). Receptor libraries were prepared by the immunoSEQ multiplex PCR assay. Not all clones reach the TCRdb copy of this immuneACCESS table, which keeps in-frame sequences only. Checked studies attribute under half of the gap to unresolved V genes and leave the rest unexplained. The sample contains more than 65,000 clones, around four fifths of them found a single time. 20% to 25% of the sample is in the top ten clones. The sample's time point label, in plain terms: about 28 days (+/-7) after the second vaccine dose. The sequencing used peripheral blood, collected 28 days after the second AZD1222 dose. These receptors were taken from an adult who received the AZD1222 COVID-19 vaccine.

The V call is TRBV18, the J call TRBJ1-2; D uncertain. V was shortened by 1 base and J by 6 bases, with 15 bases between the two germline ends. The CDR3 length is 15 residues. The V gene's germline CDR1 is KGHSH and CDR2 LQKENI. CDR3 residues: CASSPLNPRWDGYTF. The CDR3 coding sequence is TGTGCCAGCTCACCACTTAATCCCAGGTGGGATGGCTACACCTTC.

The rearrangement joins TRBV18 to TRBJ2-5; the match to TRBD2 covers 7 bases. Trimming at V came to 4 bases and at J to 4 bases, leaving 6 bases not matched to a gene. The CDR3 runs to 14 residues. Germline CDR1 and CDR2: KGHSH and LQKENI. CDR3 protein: CASSRGLNGETQYF. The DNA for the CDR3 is TGTGCCAGCTCACGGGGACTAAACGGAGAGACCCAGTACTTC.

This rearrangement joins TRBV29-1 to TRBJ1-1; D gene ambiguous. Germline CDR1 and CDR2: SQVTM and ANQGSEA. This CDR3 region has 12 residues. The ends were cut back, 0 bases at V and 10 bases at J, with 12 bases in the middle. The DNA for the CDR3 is TGCAGCGTTGAAGAACGGCGGATAGGAGCTTTCTTT. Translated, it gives CSVEERRIGAFF.

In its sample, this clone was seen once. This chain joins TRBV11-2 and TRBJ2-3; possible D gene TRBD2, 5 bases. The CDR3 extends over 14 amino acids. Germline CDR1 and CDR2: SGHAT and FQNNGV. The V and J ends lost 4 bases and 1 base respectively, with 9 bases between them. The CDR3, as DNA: TGTGCCAGCAGCTGGAGGTCGGGCACAGATACGCAGTATTTT. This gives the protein CASSWRSGTDTQYF.

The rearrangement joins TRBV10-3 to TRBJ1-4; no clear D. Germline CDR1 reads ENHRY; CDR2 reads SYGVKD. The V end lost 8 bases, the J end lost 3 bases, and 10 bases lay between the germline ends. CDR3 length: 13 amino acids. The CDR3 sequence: CAISGVSNEKLFF. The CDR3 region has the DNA TGTGCCATCTCGGGCGTTTCTAATGAAAAACTGTTTTTT.

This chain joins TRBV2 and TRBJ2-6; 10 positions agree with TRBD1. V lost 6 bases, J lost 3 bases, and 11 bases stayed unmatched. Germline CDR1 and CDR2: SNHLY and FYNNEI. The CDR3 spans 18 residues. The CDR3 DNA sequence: TGTGCCAGCAGGGGAATCGACAGGGGGCTGGTTGGGGCCAACGTCCTGACTTTC. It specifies CASRGIDRGLVGANVLTF. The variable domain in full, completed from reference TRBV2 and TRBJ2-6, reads EPEVTQTPSHQVTQMGQEVILRCVPISNHLYFYWYRQILGQKVEFLVSFYNNEISEKSEIFDDQFSVERPDGSNFTLKIRSTKLEDSAMYFCASRGIDRGLVGANVLTFGAGSRLTVL.

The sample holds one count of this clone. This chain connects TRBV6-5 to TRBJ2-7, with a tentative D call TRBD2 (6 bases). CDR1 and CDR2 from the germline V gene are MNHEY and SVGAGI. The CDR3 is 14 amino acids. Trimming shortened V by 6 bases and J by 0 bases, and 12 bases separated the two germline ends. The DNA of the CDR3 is TGTGCCAGCAGGGAGGGACCAAGCTCCTACGAGCAGTACTTC. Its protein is CASREGPSSYEQYF.

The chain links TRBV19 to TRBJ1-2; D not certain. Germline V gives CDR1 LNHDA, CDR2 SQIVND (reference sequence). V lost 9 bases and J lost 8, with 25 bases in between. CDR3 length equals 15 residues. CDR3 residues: CASTRLTQAEKGYTF. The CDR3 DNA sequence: TGTGCCAGCACCCGCCTTACCCAGGCTGAGAAGGGCTACACCTTC.

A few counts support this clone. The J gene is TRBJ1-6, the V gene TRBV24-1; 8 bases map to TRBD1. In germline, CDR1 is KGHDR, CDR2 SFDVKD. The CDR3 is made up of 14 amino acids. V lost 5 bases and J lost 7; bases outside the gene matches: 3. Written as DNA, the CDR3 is TGTGCCACCAGTGGACAGGGGCGGAATTCACCCCTCCACTTT. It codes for CATSGQGRNSPLHF.

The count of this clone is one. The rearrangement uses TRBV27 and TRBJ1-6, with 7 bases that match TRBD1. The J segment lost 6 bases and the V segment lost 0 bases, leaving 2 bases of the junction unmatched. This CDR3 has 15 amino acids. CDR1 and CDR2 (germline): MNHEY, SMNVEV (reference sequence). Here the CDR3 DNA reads TGTGCCAGCAGTTTATCGACAGGGACTAATTCACCCCTCCACTTT. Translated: CASSLSTGTNSPLHF.

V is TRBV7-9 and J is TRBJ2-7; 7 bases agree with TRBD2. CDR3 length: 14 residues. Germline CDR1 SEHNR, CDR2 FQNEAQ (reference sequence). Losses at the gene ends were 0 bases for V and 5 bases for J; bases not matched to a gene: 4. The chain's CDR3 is CASSLAGGPHEQYF. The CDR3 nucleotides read TGTGCCAGCAGCTTAGCGGGAGGGCCCCACGAGCAGTACTTC.

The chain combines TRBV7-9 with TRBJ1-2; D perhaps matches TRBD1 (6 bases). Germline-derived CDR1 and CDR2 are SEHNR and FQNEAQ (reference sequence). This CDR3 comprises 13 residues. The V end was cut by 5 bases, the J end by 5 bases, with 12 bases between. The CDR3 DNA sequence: TGTGCCAGCAGCCCTGGACAGAGGTATGGCTACACCTTC. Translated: CASSPGQRYGYTF. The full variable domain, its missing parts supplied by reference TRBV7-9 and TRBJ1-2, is DTGVSQNPRHKITKRGQNVTFRCDPISEHNRLYWYRQTLGQGPEFLTYFQNEAQLEKSRLLSDRFSAERPKGSFSTLEIQRTEQGDSAMYLCASSPGQRYGYTFGSGTRLTVV.

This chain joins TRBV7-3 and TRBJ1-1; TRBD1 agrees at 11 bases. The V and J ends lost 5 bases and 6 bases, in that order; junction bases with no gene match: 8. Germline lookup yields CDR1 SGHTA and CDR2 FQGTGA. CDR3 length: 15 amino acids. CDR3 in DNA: TGTGCCAGCAGCCTAGCGGACAGGGGGCTGGCTGAAGCTTTCTTT. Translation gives CASSLADRGLAEAFF.

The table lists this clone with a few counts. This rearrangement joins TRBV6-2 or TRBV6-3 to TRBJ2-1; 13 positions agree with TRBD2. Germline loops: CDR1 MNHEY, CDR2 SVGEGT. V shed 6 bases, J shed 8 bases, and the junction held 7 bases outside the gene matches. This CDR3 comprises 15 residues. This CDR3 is CASSKLAGGHYEQFF. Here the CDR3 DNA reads TGTGCCAGCAGCAAACTAGCGGGGGGGCATTATGAGCAGTTCTTC.

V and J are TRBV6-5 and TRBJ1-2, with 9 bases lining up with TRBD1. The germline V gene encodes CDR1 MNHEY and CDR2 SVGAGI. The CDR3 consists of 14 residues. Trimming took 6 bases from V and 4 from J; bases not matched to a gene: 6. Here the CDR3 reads CASSWDRAGYGYTF. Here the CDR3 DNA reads TGTGCCAGCAGCTGGGACAGGGCGGGCTATGGCTACACCTTC.

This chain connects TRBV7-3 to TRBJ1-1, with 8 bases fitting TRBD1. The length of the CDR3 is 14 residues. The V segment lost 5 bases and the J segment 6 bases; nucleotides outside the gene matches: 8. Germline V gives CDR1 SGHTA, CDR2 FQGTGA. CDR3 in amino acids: CASSADRGSAEAFF. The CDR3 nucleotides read TGTGCCAGCAGCGCCGACAGGGGAAGTGCTGAAGCTTTCTTT.